This T cell receptor beta chain is drawn from a study of T-cell reconstitution after alpha-beta-depleted transplantation in children (dated by TCRdb to the mid-2010s). Concerning the study at large: T-cell immune reconstitution after TCRalphabeta/CD19-depleted allogeneic hematopoietic cell transplantation in children was quantitatively tracked in the study by means of TCR repertoire profiling.

Only a few counts were recorded for this clonotype. This receptor's antigen is unknown. No much larger clone is present one base from it, and per-base qualities are unavailable. Via the germline V gene, CDR1 is SGHRS and CDR2 YFSETQ. Compared with germline, V lacks 2 bases and J lacks 8 bases; bases without a gene match: 11. The CDR3 runs 16 residues from the cysteine to the phenylalanine. The DNA shown is the 48-base CDR3, in frame from base 1. Library creation used PCR. Sequencer: Illumina HiSeq 2500. TCR libraries were prepared with molecular barcoding, using unique molecular identifiers to normalize TCRbeta repertoire quantification. Using fastp trimming at Q25 and MiXCR clonotype assembly, TCRdb reanalyzed the public sequencing data and kept in-frame beta chains. Every CDR3 protein is listed once, alongside the most common genes and DNA of its rows. Counted in this sample were about 270,000 distinct CDR3 sequences; about 10% of them appeared once. The ten largest account for roughly 9.1% of the sample.

The chain employs TRBV5-1 and TRBJ1-4, and 8 junctional nucleotides match TRBD1. The sequencing used PBMCs from the stem cell graft donor, collected from the stem cell graft. This sequence originates from a human donor who donated a stem cell graft to a child with SCID. The DNA sequence is given as TGCGCCAGCAGCTTCGCCGGGACAGGAAGGGAAGAAAAACTGTTTTTT. This codes for CASSFAGTGREEKLFF.